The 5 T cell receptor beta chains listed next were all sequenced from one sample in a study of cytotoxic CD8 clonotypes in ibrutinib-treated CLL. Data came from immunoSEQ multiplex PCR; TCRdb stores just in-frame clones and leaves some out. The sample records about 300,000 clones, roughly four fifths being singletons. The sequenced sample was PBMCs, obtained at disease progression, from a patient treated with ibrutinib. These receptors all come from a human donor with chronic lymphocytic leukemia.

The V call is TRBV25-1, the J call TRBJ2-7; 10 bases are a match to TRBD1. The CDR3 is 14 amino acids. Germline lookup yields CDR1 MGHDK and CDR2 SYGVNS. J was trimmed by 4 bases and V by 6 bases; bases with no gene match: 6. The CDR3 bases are TGTGCCAGCAGGAAGACAGGGGGCAGTTACGAGCAGTACTTC. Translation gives CASRKTGGSYEQYF.

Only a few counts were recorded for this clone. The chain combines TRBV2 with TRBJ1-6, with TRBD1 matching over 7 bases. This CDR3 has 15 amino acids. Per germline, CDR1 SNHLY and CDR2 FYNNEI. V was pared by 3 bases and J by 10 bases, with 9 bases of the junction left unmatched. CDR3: CASSDRAGGPSPLHF. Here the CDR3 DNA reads TGTGCCAGCAGTGATCGGGCAGGGGGACCCTCACCCCTCCACTTT. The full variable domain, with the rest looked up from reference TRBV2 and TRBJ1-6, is EPEVTQTPSHQVTQMGQEVILRCVPISNHLYFYWYRQILGQKVEFLVSFYNNEISEKSEIFDDQFSVERPDGSNFTLKIRSTKLEDSAMYFCASSDRAGGPSPLHFGNGTRLTVT.

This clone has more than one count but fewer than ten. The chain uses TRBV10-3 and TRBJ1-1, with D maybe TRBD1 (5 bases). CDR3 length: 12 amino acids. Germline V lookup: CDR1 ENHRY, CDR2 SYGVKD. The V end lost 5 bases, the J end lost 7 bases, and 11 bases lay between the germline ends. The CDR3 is CAISTLGREAFF. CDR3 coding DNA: TGTGCCATCAGTACTCTGGGGCGTGAAGCTTTCTTT.

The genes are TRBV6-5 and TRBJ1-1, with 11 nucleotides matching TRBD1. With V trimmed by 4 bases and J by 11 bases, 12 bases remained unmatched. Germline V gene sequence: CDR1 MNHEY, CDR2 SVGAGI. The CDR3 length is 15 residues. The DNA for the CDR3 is TGTGCCAGCAGTTCTCCCGGTTGGGACAGGGGGTGGGCTTTCTTT. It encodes CASSSPGWDRGWAFF.

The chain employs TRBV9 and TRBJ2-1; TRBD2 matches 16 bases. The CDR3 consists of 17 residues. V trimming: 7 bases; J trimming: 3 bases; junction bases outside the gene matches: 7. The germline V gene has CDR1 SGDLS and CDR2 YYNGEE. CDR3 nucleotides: TGTGCCAGCGCACCGGGACTAGCGGGGGGGCTCTACAATGAGCAGTTCTTC. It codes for CASAPGLAGGLYNEQFF.